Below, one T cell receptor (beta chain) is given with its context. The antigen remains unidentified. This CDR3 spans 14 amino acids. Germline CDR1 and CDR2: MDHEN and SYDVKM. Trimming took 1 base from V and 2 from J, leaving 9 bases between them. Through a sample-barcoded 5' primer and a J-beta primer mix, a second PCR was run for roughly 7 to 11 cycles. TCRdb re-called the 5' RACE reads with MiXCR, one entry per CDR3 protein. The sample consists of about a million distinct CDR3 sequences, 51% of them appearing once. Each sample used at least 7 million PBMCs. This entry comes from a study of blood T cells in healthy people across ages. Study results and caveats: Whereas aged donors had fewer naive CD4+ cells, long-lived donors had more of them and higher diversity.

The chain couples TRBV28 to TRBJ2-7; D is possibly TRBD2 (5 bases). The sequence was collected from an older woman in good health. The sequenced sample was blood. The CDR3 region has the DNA TGTGCCAGCAGTTTATTCGGGAAGGCCTACGAGCAGTACTTC. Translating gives CASSLFGKAYEQYF.